A single sample gave rise to the 10 T cell receptor beta chains below, sequenced in a study of cytomegalovirus exposure and HLA in healthy donors. Both 60 Vbeta primers and 13 Jbeta primers went into the PCR. Sequencing used immunoSEQ multiplex PCR; TCRdb keeps in-frame clones, though not all of them. The sample has 150,000 to 200,000 clones, roughly three quarters seen once. Sequenced material: PBMCs. These receptors came from a woman aged 35 to 49 in good health and CMV-seronegative.

The V and J genes are TRBV7-9 and TRBJ2-5; D is undetermined. Germline lookup yields CDR1 SEHNR and CDR2 FQNEAQ (reference sequence). V was shortened by 5 bases and J by 0 bases, with 16 bases between the two germline ends. The CDR3 spans 16 residues. CDR3 coding DNA: TGTGCCAGCAGCCGTGGCGGCAACTCGTACCAAGAGACCCAGTACTTC. Translation gives CASSRGGNSYQETQYF.

This clone has only a few counts. J is TRBJ1-6 and V is TRBV2, with 10 bases identical to TRBD1. J was trimmed by 3 bases and V by 11 bases; bases with no gene match: 7. Per the germline V gene, CDR1 is SNHLY and CDR2 is FYNNEI. The CDR3 loop spans 15 amino acids. CDR3 amino acids: CASSGQGFYNSPLHF. The CDR3 DNA reads as TGTGCCTCCTCGGGACAGGGGTTCTATAATTCACCCCTCCACTTT.

This clone was seen more than once but under ten times. The V call is TRBV7-8, the J call TRBJ2-7; 7 bases line up with TRBD2. CDR1 and CDR2 from the germline V gene are SGHVS and FQNEAQ. The CDR3 contains 15 residues. The ends lost 5 bases at V and 9 bases at J; junction bases unmatched: 16. The CDR3 is CASSRGLAGEVSQYF. Written as DNA, the CDR3 is TGTGCCAGCAGCCGAGGGTTGGCGGGAGAGGTGTCGCAGTACTTC.

This clone was seen only a few times. The chain has TRBV9 and TRBJ2-7; a weak D match, TRBD1 (6 bases). The CDR3 contains 13 residues. V was trimmed by 3 bases and J by 7 bases, leaving 14 bases between them. Germline V lookup: CDR1 SGDLS, CDR2 YYNGEE. CDR3 in DNA: TGTGCCAGCAGCGAGGGACATCCTAAAGAGCAGTACTTC. Translation gives CASSEGHPKEQYF.

V and J are TRBV19 and TRBJ2-7; 9 nucleotides match TRBD1. This CDR3 is built from 13 residues. The ends lost 8 bases at V and 4 bases at J; junction bases unmatched: 6. Germline V lookup: CDR1 LNHDA, CDR2 SQIVND (reference sequence). CDR3 nucleotide sequence: TGTGCCAGTGCCCGGGACAGGGATTACGAGCAGTACTTC. As protein: CASARDRDYEQYF.

Only one count was recorded for this clone. The rearrangement links TRBV13 to TRBJ2-7; 9 positions agree with TRBD2. Germline lookup yields CDR1 PRHDT and CDR2 FYEKMQ (reference sequence). This CDR3 contains 17 residues. With V trimmed by 4 bases and J by 0 bases, 10 bases remained unmatched. The CDR3 DNA reads TGTGCCAGCAGCTCCTCTCTTAGCGGGGGACACTCCTACGAGCAGTACTTC. It translates to CASSSSLSGGHSYEQYF. The full variable domain, with the rest looked up from reference TRBV13 and TRBJ2-7, is AAGVIQSPRHLIKEKRETATLKCYPIPRHDTVYWYQQGPGQDPQFLISFYEKMQSDKGSIPDRFSAQQFSDYHSELNMSSLELGDSALYFCASSSSLSGGHSYEQYFGPGTRLTVT.

In this sample, this clone turned up a few times. The V gene is TRBV11-2, the J gene TRBJ1-1, with D possibly TRBD1 on 5 matching bases. V lost 1 base and J 2 bases, leaving 17 bases between the germline ends. The CDR3 has 17 residues. Germline-derived CDR1 and CDR2 are SGHAT and FQNNGV. In nucleotides, the CDR3 is TGTGCCAGCAGCTTAGTCGGGGGAACAAATCTTAACACTGAAGCTTTCTTT. This sequence encodes CASSLVGGTNLNTEAFF.

CDR3 loop: CASSVGTGEFYEQFF. The CDR3 DNA reads TGTGCCAGCAGTGTGGGGACAGGGGAGTTCTATGAGCAGTTCTTC. The gene calls are TRBV2 and TRBJ2-1; 10 bases are a match to TRBD1. CDR1 SNHLY and CDR2 FYNNEI come from the germline V gene. With 4 bases clipped from V and 8 bases from J, the junction kept 8 bases outside the gene matches. The CDR3 runs 15 residues.

The chain links TRBV10-3 to TRBJ2-7, with D maybe TRBD2 (6 bases). Germline CDR1 is ENHRY and CDR2 is SYGVKD. The CDR3 has 16 amino acids. Trimming removed 4 bases at V and 3 bases at J, with 19 bases between. The CDR3: CAISGTRLGRSYEQYF. The CDR3 region has the DNA TGTGCCATCAGTGGGACCCGACTAGGCAGGAGCTACGAGCAGTACTTC.

This clone showed up just once. Distinct nucleotide sequences in the sample also encode this CDR3. This chain joins TRBV7-8 and TRBJ2-7, with 7 bases identical to TRBD1. V shed 8 bases, J shed 10 bases, and the junction held 11 bases outside the gene matches. The CDR3 length is 12 residues. CDR1 and CDR2 from the germline V gene are SGHVS and FQNEAQ. The CDR3 loop reads CASGRQGSEQYF. CDR3 bases: TGTGCCAGCGGGAGACAGGGCTCCGAACAGTACTTC.